These 32 T cell receptor beta chains originate from one sample sequenced in a study of blood T cell repertoires in COVID-19 (dated by TCRdb to between 2020 and 2021). Preparation of the library involved the immunoSEQ multiplex PCR assay. Entries here come from immuneACCESS through TCRdb and include only in-frame sequences with V and J called. Some clones fail to appear in such tables; in the studies checked, an unresolved V gene covers under half of the shortfall, and the cause of the remainder is unknown. The sample table records 40,000 to 60,000 clones; 85% to 95% of these occur just once. Over 0.95% of the sample goes to the ten largest clones. The sequenced sample consisted of peripheral blood. The receptors were sampled from a man aged 60 to 75 with COVID-19, enrolled during active disease.

The rearrangement joins TRBV7-9 to TRBJ1-5; possibly TRBD1 for D (6 bases). The CDR3 consists of 16 residues. CDR1 and CDR2 (germline): SEHNR, FQNEAQ (reference sequence). Trimming cost V 0 bases and J 2 bases, with 11 bases left between them. The CDR3 sequence: CASSLAGAPGNQPQHF. CDR3 nucleotides: TGTGCCAGCAGCTTAGCGGGGGCGCCGGGCAATCAGCCCCAGCATTTT. Using reference TRBV7-9 and TRBJ1-5 for the parts outside the CDR3, the full variable domain is DTGVSQNPRHKITKRGQNVTFRCDPISEHNRLYWYRQTLGQGPEFLTYFQNEAQLEKSRLLSDRFSAERPKGSFSTLEIQRTEQGDSAMYLCASSLAGAPGNQPQHFGDGTRLSIL.

The chain links TRBV4-1 to TRBJ1-2, with TRBD1 identical over 8 bases. CDR1 and CDR2 (germline): MGHRA, YSYEKL. V dropped 4 bases and J dropped 8; count of bases not matched to a gene: 12. This CDR3 has 15 residues. In DNA form, the CDR3 reads TGCGCCAGCAGCCCAGGACAGGGACCCCTCTGGGGCTACACCTTC. Amino acids: CASSPGQGPLWGYTF.

The chain has TRBV30 and TRBJ2-2; TRBD2 agrees at 7 bases. Germline trimming cut 8 bases from V and 2 bases from J; bases unmatched to any gene: 8. The CDR3 extends over 14 amino acids. Germline CDR1 GTSNPN, CDR2 SVGIG (reference sequence). The CDR3 DNA reads as TGTGCCAGAACTAGCGTCTCCAACACCGGGGAGCTGTTTTTT. Translating gives CARTSVSNTGELFF.

The V gene is TRBV7-3, the J gene TRBJ2-3; D gene unclear. The CDR3 length is 14 residues. Germline V CDR1 and CDR2: SGHTA, FQGTGA. V shed 6 bases and J shed 7 bases, with 17 bases lying between them. The CDR3, as DNA: TGTGCCAGCAGTACTACTCCCGACGACCATACGCAGTATTTT. Encoded protein: CASSTTPDDHTQYF.

DNA of the CDR3: TGTGCCAGCAGTTTGCGGACAGCCTACAATGAGCAGTTCTTC. The encoded protein is CASSLRTAYNEQFF. This sequence joins TRBV27 and TRBJ2-1; weak D call: TRBD1 (6 bases). This CDR3 comprises 14 residues. From germline, CDR1 is MNHEY and CDR2 SMNVEV (reference sequence). Trimming took off 3 bases at V and 2 bases at J, with 8 bases between the two ends.

The chain employs TRBV7-9 and TRBJ2-3, with D maybe TRBD2 (5 bases). Germline CDR1 SEHNR, CDR2 FQNEAQ (reference sequence). Trimming pared 1 base from V and 1 base from J, leaving 9 bases between. The CDR3 has 15 residues. CDR3 DNA sequence: TGTGCCAGCAGCTTAGGGGAGATTGGCACAGATACGCAGTATTTT. Translation gives CASSLGEIGTDTQYF.

This clone was seen once. The chain is built from TRBV11-2 and TRBJ1-4; 7 nucleotides agree with TRBD1. Germline trimming cut 5 bases from V and 7 bases from J; bases unmatched to any gene: 16. CDR1 and CDR2 from the germline V gene are SGHAT and FQNNGV. This CDR3 region has 17 residues. The CDR3 DNA is TGTGCCAGCAGCCCTAGGGGGCTCGGAGGAGGTAGTGAAAAACTGTTTTTT. This codes for CASSPRGLGGGSEKLFF.

The chain links TRBV19 to TRBJ1-5, with TRBD1 matching over 7 bases. V was clipped by 5 bases and J by 2 bases; unmatched bases: 9. CDR3 length: 16 residues. Per germline, CDR1 LNHDA and CDR2 SQIVND (reference sequence). The CDR3 here is CASSPPRGQRNQPQHF. The DNA of the CDR3 is TGTGCCAGTAGTCCCCCAAGGGGACAGCGCAATCAGCCCCAGCATTTT.

In its sample, this clone was seen a few times. The chain links TRBV7-3 to TRBJ2-7, with D perhaps matching TRBD1 (6 bases). V lost 5 bases and J 3 bases, leaving 14 bases between the germline ends. Germline V gives CDR1 SGHTA, CDR2 FQGTGA. CDR3 length: 14 residues. CDR3: CASSPGHGYYEQYF. For the CDR3, the DNA is TGTGCCAGCAGCCCGGGACACGGATACTACGAGCAGTACTTC.

The J gene is TRBJ1-5, the V gene TRBV19; 7 bases fit TRBD1. V trimming: 5 bases; J trimming: 5 bases; junction bases outside the gene matches: 9. Germline loops: CDR1 LNHDA, CDR2 SQIVND (reference sequence). The CDR3 is 15 residues long. The CDR3 reads CASSDTGDGDQPQHF. In DNA, the CDR3 is TGTGCCAGTAGTGATACAGGGGACGGGGATCAGCCCCAGCATTTT.

The chain uses TRBV25-1 and TRBJ1-2; 10 bases agree with TRBD1. The CDR3 is 14 amino acids. CDR1 and CDR2 from the germline V gene are MGHDK and SYGVNS. Trimming cost V 6 bases and J 7 bases; bases outside gene matches: 8. For the CDR3, the DNA is TGTGCCAGCAGGCAGACAGGGGGCTCGGGTGGCTACACCTTC. It encodes CASRQTGGSGGYTF.

This chain joins TRBV7-2 and TRBJ1-5; D call uncertain. Germline CDR1 SGHTA, CDR2 FQGNSA. CDR3 length: 13 residues. Trimming cost V 4 bases and J 0 bases, with 4 bases left between them. Written as DNA, the CDR3 is TGTGCCAGCAGCTCTTATAGCAATCAGCCCCAGCATTTT. As protein: CASSSYSNQPQHF.

The chain employs TRBV5-1 and TRBJ1-2; 8 positions agree with TRBD1. The CDR3 runs 15 residues. The germline V gene has CDR1 SGHRS and CDR2 YFSETQ. V lost 1 base to trimming and J lost 3 bases; unmatched junction nucleotides: 5. The CDR3: CASSLRLQGDYGYTF. The CDR3 nucleotides read TGCGCCAGCAGCTTGAGACTACAGGGGGACTATGGCTACACCTTC.

The J gene is TRBJ2-1, the V gene TRBV6-5; 10 bases match TRBD2. This CDR3 is 14 amino acids long. The J segment lost 5 bases and the V segment lost 5 bases, leaving 3 bases of the junction unmatched. In germline, CDR1 is MNHEY, CDR2 SVGAGI. CDR3 protein: CASSLGLANNEQFF. The CDR3 coding sequence is TGTGCCAGCAGTCTGGGACTAGCGAACAATGAGCAGTTCTTC.

The CDR3, as DNA: TGTGCCAGTAGTTACCAGGGACTCAACTCCTACGAGCAGTACTTC. It yields the protein CASSYQGLNSYEQYF. The V gene is TRBV19, the J gene TRBJ2-7, with D perhaps matching TRBD2 (6 bases). V was trimmed by 5 bases and J by 0 bases, leaving 14 bases between them. The CDR3 runs 15 residues. The V gene's germline CDR1 is LNHDA and CDR2 SQIVND (reference sequence).

The chain uses TRBV19 and TRBJ1-5; TRBD1 agrees at 8 bases. The CDR3 is made up of 13 amino acids. From germline, CDR1 is LNHDA and CDR2 SQIVND (reference sequence). The V gene end was trimmed by 6 bases and the J gene end by 6 bases; junction bases not matched to a gene: 4. CDR3 bases: TGTGCCAGTAGCGACACAGGGGGTCAGCCCCAGCATTTT. This codes for CASSDTGGQPQHF.

The gene calls are TRBV28 and TRBJ1-2; D unresolved. The CDR3 is 10 residues long. Germline CDR1 is MDHEN and CDR2 is SYDVKM. V shed 4 bases and J shed 5 bases, with 2 bases lying between them. CDR3: CASSSYGYTF. The DNA of the CDR3 is TGTGCCAGCAGTTCGTATGGCTACACCTTC.

The rearrangement uses TRBV20-1 and TRBJ1-5; 7 bases agree with TRBD1. Losses at the gene ends were 4 bases for V and 4 bases for J; bases not matched to a gene: 10. The CDR3 spans 15 residues. CDR1 is DFQATT, CDR2 SNEGSKA, per germline (reference sequence). The CDR3, as DNA: TGCAGTGCTATTGACAGGGTTGGGCTAAATCAGCCCCAGCATTTT. This codes for CSAIDRVGLNQPQHF.

The chain carries TRBV5-4 and TRBJ2-1, with TRBD2 matching 8 bases. The CDR3 runs to 15 residues. Trimming at V came to 1 base and at J to 7 bases, leaving 7 bases not matched to a gene. Germline V gene sequence: CDR1 SGHNT, CDR2 YYREEE (reference sequence). CDR3 coding DNA: TGTGCCAGCAGCTTGCAAGCGGGGGTCGGTAATGAGCAGTTCTTC. Encoded protein: CASSLQAGVGNEQFF. Using reference TRBV5-4 and TRBJ2-1 for the parts outside the CDR3, the full variable domain is ETGVTQSPTHLIKTRGQQVTLRCSSQSGHNTVSWYQQALGQGPQFIFQYYREEENGRGNFPPRFSGLQFPNYSSELNVNALELDDSALYLCASSLQAGVGNEQFFGPGTRLTVL.

The V and J genes are TRBV11-1 and TRBJ2-3; D possibly corresponds to TRBD2 (6 bases). The CDR3 extends over 14 amino acids. CDR1 and CDR2 from the germline V gene are SGHAT and FQDESV (reference sequence). V lost 0 bases, J lost 3 bases, and 7 bases lay in between. CDR3 protein: CASSLAGGTDTQYF. CDR3 nucleotides: TGTGCCAGCAGCTTAGCGGGAGGAACAGATACGCAGTATTTT.

The chain links TRBV13 to TRBJ2-7; TRBD1 matches at 10 bases. Germline V gene lookup returns CDR1 PRHDT and CDR2 FYEKMQ (reference sequence). The CDR3 loop spans 14 amino acids. Unmatched junction bases numbered 5, after V lost 5 bases and J lost 4 bases. The CDR3: CASSARQGAYEQYF. The CDR3 DNA sequence: TGTGCCAGCAGCGCTCGACAGGGGGCATACGAGCAGTACTTC.

Only one count was recorded for this clone. The chain combines TRBV7-2 with TRBJ1-2; D unresolved. The CDR3 is made up of 13 amino acids. The germline V and J ends were trimmed by 1 base and 3 bases, with 6 bases remaining between them. Per germline, CDR1 SGHTA and CDR2 FQGNSA. CDR3 coding DNA: TGTGCCAGCAGCTTAGTTCCGGACTATGGCTACACCTTC. Its protein is CASSLVPDYGYTF.

The chain joins TRBV3-1 (or the pseudogene TRBV3-2) to TRBJ2-7, with 12 nucleotides matching TRBD2. The germline V gene has CDR1 LGHDT and CDR2 YNNKEL (reference sequence). The junction had 2 bases not matched to a gene; V was cut back by 4 bases and J by 4 bases. The CDR3 sequence is 14 residues long. DNA for the CDR3: TGTGCCAGCAGCCGGACTAGCGGGGTATACGAGCAGTACTTC. Translation: CASSRTSGVYEQYF.

The chain combines TRBV5-1 with TRBJ2-5; 8 bases agree with TRBD2. Germline V gene lookup returns CDR1 SGHRS and CDR2 YFSETQ. The V gene end was trimmed by 2 bases and the J gene end by 1 base; junction bases not matched to a gene: 10. The CDR3 spans 17 residues. In DNA form, the CDR3 reads TGCGCCAGCAGCTTAAGCGGGGGCCGGAGGACCCAAGAGACCCAGTACTTC. It is translated as CASSLSGGRRTQETQYF.

The CDR3 loop reads CASSSGQGAEDTQYF. CDR3 nucleotides: TGTGCCAGCAGCAGCGGACAGGGGGCTGAAGATACGCAGTATTTT. The V and J genes are TRBV7-2 and TRBJ2-3, with 11 bases identical to TRBD1. CDR1 is SGHTA and CDR2 is FQGNSA in the germline V gene. Germline trimming cut 5 bases from V and 5 bases from J; bases unmatched to any gene: 6. CDR3 length equals 15 residues. The variable domain in full, with the rest retrieved from reference TRBV7-2 and TRBJ2-3, is GAGVSQSPSNKVTEKGKDVELRCDPISGHTALYWYRQSLGQGLEFLIYFQGNSAPDKSGLPSDRFSAERTGGSVSTLTIQRTQQEDSAVYLCASSSGQGAEDTQYFGPGTRLTVL.

The chain couples TRBV20-1 to TRBJ2-7, with D possibly TRBD1 on 6 matching bases. The V and J ends lost 3 bases and 0 bases respectively, with 15 bases between them. The germline gives CDR1 DFQATT, CDR2 SNEGSKA (reference sequence). The CDR3 spans 15 residues. The DNA of the CDR3 is TGCAGTGCTAGTCCCTGGACAGAAAGCTCCTACGAGCAGTACTTC. Its protein product is CSASPWTESSYEQYF.

On this clone itself: The junction departs from the called germline gene at one end, perhaps through a read error. The chain combines TRBV10-3 with TRBJ1-2; D is uncertain. Germline V CDR1 and CDR2: ENHRY, SYGVKD. This CDR3 is built from 13 residues. The CDR3 DNA reads as TGTGCCATCAGTGAAAATCCCGACCGTATTGAGGCCTTC. It translates to CAISENPDRIEAF.

This clone was observed a single time. The V gene is TRBV7-9, the J gene TRBJ1-2, with 10 bases aligning to TRBD1. The germline gives CDR1 SEHNR, CDR2 FQNEAQ (reference sequence). V shed 5 bases, J shed 6 bases, and the junction held 9 bases outside the gene matches. This CDR3 is 15 amino acids long. CDR3 sequence: CASSPTGTGENGYTF. The DNA of the CDR3 is TGTGCCAGCAGCCCGACCGGGACAGGGGAAAATGGCTACACCTTC.

The chain uses TRBV18 and TRBJ1-1, with D unresolved. The CDR3 runs to 13 residues. The V and J ends lost 1 base and 6 bases respectively, with 9 bases between them. The germline V gene encodes CDR1 KGHSH and CDR2 LQKENI. CDR3 amino acids: CASSPREGPEAFF. In DNA, the CDR3 is TGTGCCAGCTCACCACGAGAGGGCCCTGAAGCTTTCTTT. Full variable domain (missing parts from reference TRBV18 and TRBJ1-1): NAGVMQNPRHLVRRRGQEARLRCSPMKGHSHVYWYRQLPEEGLKFMVYLQKENIIDESGMPKERFSAEFPKEGPSILRIQQVVRGDSAAYFCASSPREGPEAFFGQGTRLTVV.

Here the CDR3 DNA reads TGCGCCAGCCGCGGGGACTGGAACACTGAAGCTTTCTTT. Amino acids: CASRGDWNTEAFF. V is TRBV4-1 and J is TRBJ1-1; tentatively, D is TRBD1 (5 bases). The CDR3 is 13 residues long. V lost 8 bases, J lost 1 base, and 11 bases lay in between. Per germline, CDR1 MGHRA and CDR2 YSYEKL.

V usage is TRBV5-4 and J usage is TRBJ1-1; 10 positions agree with TRBD1. Germline CDR1 is SGHNT and CDR2 is YYREEE (reference sequence). The CDR3 has 17 amino acids. V was pared by 4 bases and J by 6 bases, with 15 bases of the junction left unmatched. DNA for the CDR3: TGTGCCAGCAGCCTCAGTAGCCAGACAGGGGGCACCGCTGAAGCTTTCTTT. Protein sequence: CASSLSSQTGGTAEAFF.

V usage is TRBV6-6 and J usage is TRBJ2-1, with 9 bases aligning to TRBD2. V was clipped by 5 bases and J by 4 bases; unmatched bases: 6. The CDR3 loop spans 15 amino acids. CDR1 and CDR2 (germline): MNHNY, SVGAGI (reference sequence). The CDR3 DNA reads TGTGCCAGCAGTCTCGAGCGGGGGGCGTACAATGAGCAGTTCTTC. Translating it yields CASSLERGAYNEQFF.